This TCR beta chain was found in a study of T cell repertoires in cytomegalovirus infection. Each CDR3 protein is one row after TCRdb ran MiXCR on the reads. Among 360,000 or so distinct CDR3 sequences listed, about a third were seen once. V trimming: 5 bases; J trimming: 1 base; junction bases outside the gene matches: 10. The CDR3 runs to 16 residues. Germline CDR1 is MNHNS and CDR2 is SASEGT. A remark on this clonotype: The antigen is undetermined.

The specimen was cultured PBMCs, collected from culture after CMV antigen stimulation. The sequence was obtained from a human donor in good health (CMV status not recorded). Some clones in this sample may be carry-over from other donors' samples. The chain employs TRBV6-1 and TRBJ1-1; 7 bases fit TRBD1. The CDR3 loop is CASSRQGFSGNTEAFF. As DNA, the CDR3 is TGTGCCAGCAGTCGACAGGGATTTTCCGGGAACACTGAAGCTTTCTTT.